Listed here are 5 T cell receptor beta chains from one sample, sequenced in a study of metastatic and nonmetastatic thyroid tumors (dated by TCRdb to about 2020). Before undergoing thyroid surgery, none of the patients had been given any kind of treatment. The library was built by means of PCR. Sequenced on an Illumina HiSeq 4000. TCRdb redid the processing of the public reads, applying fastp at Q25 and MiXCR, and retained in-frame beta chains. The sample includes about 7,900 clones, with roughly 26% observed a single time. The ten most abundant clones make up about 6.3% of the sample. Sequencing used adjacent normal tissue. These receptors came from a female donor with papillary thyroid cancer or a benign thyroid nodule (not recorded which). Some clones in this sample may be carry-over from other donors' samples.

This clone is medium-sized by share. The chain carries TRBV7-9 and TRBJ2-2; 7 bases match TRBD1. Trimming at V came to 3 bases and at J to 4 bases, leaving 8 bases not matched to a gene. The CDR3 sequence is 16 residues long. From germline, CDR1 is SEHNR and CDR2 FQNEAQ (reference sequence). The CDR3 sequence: CASSFDRAIFTGELFF. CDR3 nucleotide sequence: TGTGCCAGCAGCTTCGACAGGGCCATCTTCACCGGGGAGCTGTTTTTT.

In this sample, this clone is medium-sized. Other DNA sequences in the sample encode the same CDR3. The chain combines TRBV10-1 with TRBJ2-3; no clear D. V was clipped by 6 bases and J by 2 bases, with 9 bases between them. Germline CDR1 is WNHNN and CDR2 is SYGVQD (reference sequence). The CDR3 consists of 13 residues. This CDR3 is CASSRVYTDTQYF. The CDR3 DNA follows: TGCGCCAGCAGCCGCGTGTACACAGATACGCAGTATTTT.

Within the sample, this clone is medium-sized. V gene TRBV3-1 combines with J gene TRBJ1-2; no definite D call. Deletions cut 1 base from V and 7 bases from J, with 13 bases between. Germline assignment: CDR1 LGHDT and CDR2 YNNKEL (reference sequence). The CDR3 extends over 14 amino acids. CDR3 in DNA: TGTGCCAGCAGCCAAGTTAGGGAGACGGGTGGCTACACCTTC. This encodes CASSQVRETGGYTF.

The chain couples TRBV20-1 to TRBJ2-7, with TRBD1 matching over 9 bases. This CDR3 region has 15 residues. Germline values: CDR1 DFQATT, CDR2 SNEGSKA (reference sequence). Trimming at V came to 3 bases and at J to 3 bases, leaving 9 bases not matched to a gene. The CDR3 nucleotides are TGCAGTGCTAGGACGACAGGGGGAAAATACTACGAGCAGTACTTC. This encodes CSARTTGGKYYEQYF.

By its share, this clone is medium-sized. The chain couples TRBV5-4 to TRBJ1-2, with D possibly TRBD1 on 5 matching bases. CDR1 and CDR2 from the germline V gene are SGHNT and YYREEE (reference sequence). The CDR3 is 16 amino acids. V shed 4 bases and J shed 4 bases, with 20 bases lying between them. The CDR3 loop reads CASSPGGTRPSYGYTF. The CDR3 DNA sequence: TGTGCCAGCAGCCCGGGGGGGACTCGCCCCTCCTATGGCTACACCTTC.